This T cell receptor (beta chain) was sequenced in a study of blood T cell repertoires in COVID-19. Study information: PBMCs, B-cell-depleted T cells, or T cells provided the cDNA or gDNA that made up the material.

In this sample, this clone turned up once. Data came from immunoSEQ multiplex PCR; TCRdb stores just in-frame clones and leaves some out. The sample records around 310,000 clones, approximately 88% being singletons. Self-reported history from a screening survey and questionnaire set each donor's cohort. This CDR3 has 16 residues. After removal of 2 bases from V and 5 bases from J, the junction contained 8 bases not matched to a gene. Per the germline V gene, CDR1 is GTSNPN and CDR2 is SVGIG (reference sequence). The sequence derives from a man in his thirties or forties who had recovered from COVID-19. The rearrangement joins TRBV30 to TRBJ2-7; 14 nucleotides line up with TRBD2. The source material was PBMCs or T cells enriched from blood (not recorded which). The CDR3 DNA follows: TGTGCCTGGAGTATCCGACTAGCGGGGGGGCCCCACGAGCAGTACTTC. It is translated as CAWSIRLAGGPHEQYF.